This paragraph covers one T cell receptor beta chain sequence. As yet, its antigen is unknown. These data originate in a study of shared clonotypes between healthy human individuals. Notes on the study in general: Unshared clonotypes carried lower generation probabilities than those common to all four donors.

Several immunoSEQ plates held equal portions of the genomic DNA taken from each subset. Using immunoSEQ multiplex PCR, the repertoire was profiled, and TCRdb retains in-frame clones only, with some absent. The sample consists of around 2.5 million clones, approximately 93% of them appearing once. What was sequenced was naive CD4+ T cells from PBMCs. Subset described: CD45RA+ positively selected. The TCR comes from a man aged 18 to 30 in good health. Some clones in this sample may be carry-over from other donors' samples.

CDR3 nucleotides: TGTGCCACCGGTGGAGCGGGAGTGGTAGATACGCAGTATTTT. Translation: CATGGAGVVDTQYF. The chain employs TRBV28 and TRBJ2-3, with TRBD2 identical over 8 bases. J was trimmed by 5 bases and V by 10 bases; bases with no gene match: 11. Germline CDR1 and CDR2: MDHEN and SYDVKM. The CDR3 spans 14 residues.